The present T cell receptor beta chain was sequenced within a study of CD8 T cells in Susac syndrome. The sequenced target, TCR beta, came from blood CD8+ and CD4+ T cells. Healthy donors constituted the control group, matched for age and sex. TEMRA cells were FACS-enriched, and CD8+ and CD4+ T cells were isolated negatively. This CDR3 contains 16 residues. Trimming took 0 bases from V and 0 from J, leaving 10 bases between them. Germline V lookup: CDR1 SGHDT, CDR2 YYEEEE. An input of about 0.45 to 1 ug of RNA was subjected to reverse transcription using random hexamers. Amplification of TCR beta CDR3 used immunoSEQ multiplex PCR across 54 Vbeta and 13 Jbeta. TCRdb fed the immunoSEQ multiplex PCR reads into MiXCR, producing one record per CDR3 protein. The sample consists of around 190,000 distinct CDR3 sequences, 85% to 95% of them appearing once.

What was sequenced was CD4+ T cells from PBMCs. The chain uses TRBV5-6 and TRBJ2-4; D call uncertain. This clonotype was obtained from a human donor in good health. In nucleotides, the CDR3 is TGTGCCAGCAGCTTGGTGGGGAAAGTAGCCAAAAACATTCAGTACTTC. Amino acids: CASSLVGKVAKNIQYF.